The source of this T cell receptor beta chain is a study of blood T cell repertoires in COVID-19 (dated by TCRdb to between 2020 and 2021). Background on the whole study: Collaborator samples came from the United States, Italy and Spain and covered acute and convalescent phases of COVID-19. Nearly every sample came with metadata listing a de-identified subject ID, COVID-19 status, age in years and sex. The prospective study material was composed of cDNA or gDNA derived from T cells, B-cell-depleted T cells, or PBMCs. The samples were drawn from two sources: the first 160 participants of the ongoing ImmuneRACE study, and 1,000 to 1,500 subjects contributed by 6 global collaborators. Subjects who had been exposed to COVID-19, were actively infected with it, or had recovered from it provided the deeply sampled blood TCRbeta repertoires that made up the dataset. Where HLA class I and class II types were available, the types were taken from metadata supplied by the sample provider, not from assay-based typing. The repertoires were released in a freely available public database meant as a resource for research on the immune response to SARS-CoV-2.

Comment on this clone: There is no known antigen for this receptor. No base qualities exist here, and no much larger clone lies one base off it.

The immunoSEQ Assay, a bias-controlled multiplex PCR, was used to amplify TCRbeta CDR3 regions from genomic DNA. Turning to the authors' computational methods: The number of nucleated cells in each sample was estimated from the amplification of reference gene primers within the assay. To quantify the absolute abundance of each unique TCRbeta CDR3 rearrangement, sequence reads were collapsed and filtered. For each sample, productive Simpson clonality was calculated by taking the square root of Simpson's diversity index across productive rearrangements. The table was pulled from immuneACCESS by TCRdb, which kept in-frame rearrangements only. Such tables lose some clones; where checked, under half of the loss comes from unresolved V genes, and the rest has no known cause. For V, J and clone size, that table is used; D and trimming come from the DNA. In all, the sample holds about 97,000 clones, and about 90% of those were seen once. About 9.9% of the sample belongs to the ten largest clones.

Collaborating institutions collected whole blood in K2EDTA tubes following their own protocols. For TCRbeta analysis, collaborator samples were shipped as frozen whole blood, as isolated PBMCs, or as DNA extracted from either sample type. Here is what the overall study found, with its caveats: The amount of clinical and demographic metadata varied by source and participant and was provided uncurated.

The germline V gene gives CDR1 as SGDLS and CDR2 as YYNGEE. Counted from cysteine to phenylalanine, this CDR3 has 12 amino acids. The kept DNA is CDR3 alone, 36 bases in frame from the first base. Deletion took 3 bases off V and 4 bases off J, with a span of 6 bases between the germline ends. This receptor was identified in a woman in her twenties or thirties with acute or convalescent COVID-19. Specimen: peripheral blood. The V gene is TRBV9 and the J gene is TRBJ2-3, with the D gene too uncertain to name. The DNA is TGTGCCAGCAGCGGCGTTCCAGATACGCAGTATTTT. It codes for CASSGVPDTQYF.